This TCR beta chain comes out of a study of T-cell reconstitution after alpha-beta-depleted transplantation in children. CDR3 size: 16 residues. V lost 3 bases to trimming and J lost 0 bases, with 14 bases between them. From germline, CDR1 is SEHNR and CDR2 FQNEAQ (reference sequence). Study outcomes and limitations: Alpha-beta T cells present about two months after transplant were reported to originate from several hundred expanded graft clones. Among T cells one year after transplant, newly produced cells accounted for most counts and diversity. Surviving recipient T cells and intrathymic progenitors accounted for some patients' high TCRbeta diversity at day 60.

As it was prepared, the TCRbeta library received unique molecular identifiers. TCRdb itself ran the PCR reads through MiXCR, one entry per CDR3 protein. The sample carries over 150,000 distinct CDR3 sequences, approximately 6.9% recorded once. This clonotype was seen repeatedly, ten times or more. Its antigen remains unknown. The material sequenced was PBMCs, taken before TCRalphabeta/CD19-depleted stem cell transplant. The receptor was derived from a boy between 2 and 10 years old with acute lymphoblastic leukemia, due to receive a stem cell transplant. This rearrangement joins TRBV7-9 to TRBJ1-1; D might be TRBD1 (6 bases). The chain's CDR3 is CASSFYTGTVNTEAFF. In DNA form, the CDR3 reads TGTGCCAGCAGCTTCTACACAGGGACGGTGAACACTGAAGCTTTCTTT.